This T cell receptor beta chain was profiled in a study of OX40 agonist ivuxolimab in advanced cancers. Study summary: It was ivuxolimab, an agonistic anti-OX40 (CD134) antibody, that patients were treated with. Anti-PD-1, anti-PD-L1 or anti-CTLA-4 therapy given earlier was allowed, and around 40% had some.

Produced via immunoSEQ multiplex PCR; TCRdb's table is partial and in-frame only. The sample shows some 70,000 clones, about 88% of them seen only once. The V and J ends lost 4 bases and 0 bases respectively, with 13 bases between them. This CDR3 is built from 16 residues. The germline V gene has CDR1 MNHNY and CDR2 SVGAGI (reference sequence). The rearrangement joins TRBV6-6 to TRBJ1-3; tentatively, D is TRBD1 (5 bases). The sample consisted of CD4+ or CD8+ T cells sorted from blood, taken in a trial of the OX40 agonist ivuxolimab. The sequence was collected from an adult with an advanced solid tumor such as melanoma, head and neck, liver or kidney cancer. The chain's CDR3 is CASSFLQGTSGNTIYF. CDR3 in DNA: TGTGCCAGCAGTTTTCTTCAGGGCACCTCTGGAAACACCATATATTTT.